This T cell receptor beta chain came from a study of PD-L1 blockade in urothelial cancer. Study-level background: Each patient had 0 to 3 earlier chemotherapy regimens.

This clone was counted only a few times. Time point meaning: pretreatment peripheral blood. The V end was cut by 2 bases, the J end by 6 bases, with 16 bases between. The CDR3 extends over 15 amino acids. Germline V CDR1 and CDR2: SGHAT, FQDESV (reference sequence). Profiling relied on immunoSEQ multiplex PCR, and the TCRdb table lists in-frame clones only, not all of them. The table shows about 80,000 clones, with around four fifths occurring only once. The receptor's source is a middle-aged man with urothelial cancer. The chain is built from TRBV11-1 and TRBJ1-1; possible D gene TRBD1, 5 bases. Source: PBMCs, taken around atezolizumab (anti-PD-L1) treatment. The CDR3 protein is CASSLSVGGTPEAFF. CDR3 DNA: TGTGCCAGCAGCTTATCGGTCGGGGGTACCCCTGAAGCTTTCTTT.